This TCR beta chain was recorded in a study of T cells in Graves' hyperthyroidism and ophthalmopathy. It was RNA transcripts that yielded the amplified TCR beta CDR3 regions. Initially, a first-round RT-PCR of the TCR CDR3 employed the HTBI primer set. MiXCR, applied by TCRdb to the multiplex PCR reads, yields one record per CDR3 protein. The data show about 610,000 distinct CDR3 sequences, about 15% seen once. This clonotype was counted at least ten times. The germline V gene has CDR1 SGHAT and CDR2 FQDESV (reference sequence). Trimming pared 2 bases from V and 2 bases from J, leaving 10 bases between. CDR3 size: 14 residues.

The V gene is TRBV11-1, the J gene TRBJ2-7; D might be TRBD1 (5 bases). The material sequenced was blood. The TCR originated in a woman aged 40 to 50 with Graves' ophthalmopathy. DNA of the CDR3: TGTGCCAGCAGCTTACAGGGCGCGGCCTACGAGCAGTACTTC. Translating it yields CASSLQGAAYEQYF.